This T cell receptor (beta chain) was recovered during a study of shared clonotypes between healthy human individuals (TCRdb year 2020). Context from the whole study: Three men and a couple of women, aged 18 to 49 years, made up the cohort. For each donor, three plates each were used for CD4 naive and CD4 memory, two plates were used for CD8 naive, and one plate was used for CD8 memory. Blood TCR repertoires of a handful of healthy adults were deeply sequenced to estimate repertoire size and the extent of clonotype sharing between individuals. To increase sequencing depth and limit assay-specific biases, TCR repertoire library preparation and sequencing were carried out by different laboratories using diverse techniques. Each donor's leukapheresis produced roughly between roughly 0.85 and 10 billion PBMCs. What the work shows at the level of the full study, not this receptor alone: Rarefaction of sorted-subset datasets indicated incomplete sequencing despite the large sequencing depth. Sampling was restricted to blood, and TCR repertoires in tissues likely differ from the TCR repertoires found in blood. Estimated clonotype richness was generally larger for naive than for memory subsets. The genetic and exposure-history diversity represented was limited by the small number of donors. Across a few donors, 5% to 6% of naive CD4, roughly 3.3% of naive CD8, 2% to 2.5% of memory CD4, and approximately 0.4% of memory CD8 clonotypes were shared. Higher generation probabilities were observed for clonotypes shared by all four sorted-subset donors than for non-shared clonotypes. Based on pairwise subsampling, the degree of clonotype sharing among donors was expected to be affected by sequencing depth.

TCR CDR3 regions were amplified from genomic DNA by multiplex PCR using the deep immunoSEQ assay. For each cell subset, the extracted genomic DNA was distributed evenly across all wells of several immunoSEQ 96-well plates, and each plate served as one replicate. Each replicate PCR for sorted subsets received around 0.2 ug genomic DNA, equal to tens of thousands of T cell genomes. Purified libraries were quantified with a Qubit 3.0 fluorometer, sized on a Bioanalyzer 2100, and re-quantified with the KAPA Library Quantification kit. Every immunoSEQ 96-well plate was sequenced on a separate single-read 150-cycle Illumina NextSeq 550 flow cell. In the original analysis: Because the immunoSEQ output held only junctional sequences and lacked quality scores, the filtering could not match the filtering applied to full-length reads. Sequences were annotated with PyIR, a Python wrapper for IgBLAST v1.9, using IMGT germline references to assign V/J genes and CDR3. Any read was removed if the V/J assignment was weak (E-value above 1e-6), the CDR3 was missing, or the read contained stop codons, out-of-frame junctions, or ambiguous translated residues. A V3J clonotype was defined by an identical inferred V gene, J gene, and CDR3 amino acid sequence. Percentage overlap between repertoires was calculated by dividing the number of shared unique clonotypes by the size of the smaller repertoire. Richness of each repertoire was evaluated using RTK rarefaction, the Chao1 estimator, and Recon v2.1 estimates of unobserved clonotypes. OLGA was used to compute generation probabilities for all TCRbeta clonotypes that the gDNA method yielded from four donors. TCRdb limited this immuneACCESS table to in-frame rearrangements with V and J called. A share of clones is missing; checked studies link under half to unresolved V genes, and the rest is unexplained. From that table come the V and J calls and clone size; the DNA was used to work out D and trimming. This sample lists about 1.1 million clones; about 80% were detected once. The ten largest make up about 0.94% of the sample.

Remarks on this clone: Its recognized antigen is unknown. No base quality values were provided; no much bigger clone lies one nucleotide off.

The donors were healthy, HIV-negative adults who had no recently reported acute infections or vaccinations. All donors were Caucasian adults living in Nashville, Tennessee, USA. CD4+ T cells were enriched by magnetic negative selection, after which naive cells were positively selected on CD45RA and the negative fraction was taken as the memory subset. Blood was obtained by leukapheresis, after which PBMCs were separated by Ficoll-Histopaque density gradient centrifugation and cryopreserved in liquid nitrogen vapor phase. Analytical flow cytometry was used to check the purity and quantity of every magnetically sorted T cell population. Genomic DNA was isolated from each sorted fraction and quantified by UV absorbance on a Nanodrop 2000c. The germline V gene specifies SGHRS as CDR1 and YFSETQ as CDR2. The germline V and J ends show losses of 0 bases and 6 bases respectively, and no gene match explains 8 bases of the junction. From cysteine to phenylalanine, the CDR3 is 15 amino acids long. The retained sequence is limited to the CDR3, 45 bases, with the frame set at the first base.

Sequenced: memory CD4+ T cells from PBMCs. The label giving this sample's cell subset or site can be read as: CD45RA-negative fraction. Here the chain combines TRBV5-1 and TRBJ1-2; 7 nucleotides in the junction match TRBD1. The sequence derives from a man aged 18 to 29 in good health. Some clones in this sample may be carry-over from other donors' samples. In nucleotide form, the sequence is TGCGCCAGCAGCTTGGCTTCCGGGACAGTTGATGGCTACACCTTC. This gives the protein CASSLASGTVDGYTF.